The 14 T cell receptor beta chains below were found in one sample sequenced in a study of blood T cell repertoires in COVID-19. Some clones are missing from TCRdb's copy, which holds only in-frame ones; the method was immunoSEQ multiplex PCR. The sample shows around 69,000 clones, about 88% of them seen only once. Material: peripheral blood. These receptors originate from a woman aged 45-65 years with active COVID-19.

V gene TRBV7-8 combines with J gene TRBJ2-1, with 9 bases that match TRBD2. This CDR3 spans 16 amino acids. Germline V gene lookup returns CDR1 SGHVS and CDR2 FQNEAQ. Trimming at V came to 5 bases and at J to 2 bases, leaving 7 bases not matched to a gene. CDR3 amino acids: CASSQGTSRTYNEQFF. CDR3 bases: TGTGCCAGCAGCCAGGGGACTAGCAGAACCTACAATGAGCAGTTCTTC.

This clone occurred once. The rearrangement joins TRBV27 to TRBJ2-3, with TRBD2 identical over 8 bases. The V gene's germline CDR1 is MNHEY and CDR2 SMNVEV (reference sequence). V was pared by 3 bases and J by 3 bases, with 2 bases of the junction left unmatched. This CDR3 has 14 residues. DNA for the CDR3: TGTGCCAGCAGTTTCCGGGAGGGGACAGATACGCAGTATTTT. Amino acid sequence: CASSFREGTDTQYF.

This clone was seen once. The V call is TRBV2, the J call TRBJ2-3, with unresolved D. The germline V and J ends were trimmed by 6 bases and 2 bases, with 15 bases remaining between them. There are 15 residues in the CDR3. Germline values: CDR1 SNHLY, CDR2 FYNNEI. In DNA form, the CDR3 reads TGTGCCAGCAGCTCCCCTGCTGCAGTCACAGATACGCAGTATTTT. Translation: CASSSPAAVTDTQYF.

The chain employs TRBV15 and TRBJ1-5; 9 positions agree with TRBD1. This CDR3 contains 15 residues. Per germline, CDR1 LNHNV and CDR2 YYDKDF (reference sequence). Trimming cost V 6 bases and J 3 bases; bases outside gene matches: 6. The CDR3 region is CATRLDRGYNQPQHF. CDR3 DNA: TGTGCCACCAGGTTGGACAGGGGATACAATCAGCCCCAGCATTTT.

The rearrangement links TRBV27 to TRBJ2-3; 7 bases are a match to TRBD2. Germline CDR1 and CDR2: MNHEY and SMNVEV (reference sequence). Trimming cost V 2 bases and J 6 bases; bases outside gene matches: 14. This CDR3 has 17 amino acids. The chain's CDR3 is CASSLRFLAGAGDTQYF. DNA for the CDR3: TGTGCCAGCAGTTTACGGTTTCTCGCGGGAGCCGGGGATACGCAGTATTTT.

The rearrangement links TRBV24-1 to TRBJ2-1; the match to TRBD1 covers 9 bases. Germline trimming cut 9 bases from V and 5 bases from J; bases unmatched to any gene: 4. This CDR3 is built from 13 residues. The V gene's germline CDR1 is KGHDR and CDR2 SFDVKD. This CDR3 reads CATRDRVNNEQFF. The CDR3 DNA is TGTGCCACCCGGGACAGGGTTAACAATGAGCAGTTCTTC.

The chain combines TRBV4-1 with TRBJ1-4, with TRBD1 identical over 10 bases. Trimming at V came to 3 bases and at J to 8 bases, leaving 6 bases not matched to a gene. CDR1 is MGHRA and CDR2 is YSYEKL in the germline V gene. CDR3 length: 15 amino acids. CDR3: CASSQVGQGVEKLFF. CDR3 sequence (DNA): TGCGCCAGCAGCCAGGTTGGACAGGGGGTAGAAAAACTGTTTTTT.

The chain carries TRBV28 and TRBJ2-7, with 13 bases matching TRBD2. V gave up 5 bases and J gave up 5 bases; unmatched junction bases: 6. The CDR3 has 15 amino acids. Germline CDR1 MDHEN, CDR2 SYDVKM. The CDR3 spells CASSAGTSGINEQYF. CDR3 DNA sequence: TGTGCCAGCAGTGCCGGGACTAGCGGGATCAACGAGCAGTACTTC.

The CDR3 sequence: CASSLGTASYEQYF. CDR3 bases: TGTGCCAGCAGCTTAGGGACAGCCTCCTACGAGCAGTACTTC. The genes are TRBV5-6 and TRBJ2-7; 7 bases are a match to TRBD1. Germline CDR1 and CDR2: SGHDT and YYEEEE. J gave up 0 bases and V 2 bases, and 2 bases lay outside the gene matches. This CDR3 comprises 14 residues.

The V call is TRBV4-1, the J call TRBJ2-3, with D perhaps TRBD1 (6 bases). V was trimmed by 4 bases and J by 5 bases, leaving 16 bases between them. There are 15 residues in the CDR3. Germline V gives CDR1 MGHRA, CDR2 YSYEKL. CDR3 sequence: CASSLQGNAGDTQYF. The CDR3 DNA reads as TGCGCCAGCAGCCTACAGGGAAATGCAGGAGATACGCAGTATTTT.

The chain has TRBV6-1 and TRBJ2-1; 8 nucleotides align to TRBD2. Germline loops: CDR1 MNHNS, CDR2 SASEGT. This CDR3 is built from 14 residues. J was trimmed by 6 bases and V by 6 bases; bases with no gene match: 7. As DNA, the CDR3 is TGTGCCAGCAGCAAAGCGGGAGCGGTCAATGAGCAGTTCTTC. Translation: CASSKAGAVNEQFF.

The chain employs TRBV10-3 and TRBJ2-7; 10 bases match TRBD2. This CDR3 spans 14 amino acids. The V gene end was trimmed by 6 bases and the J gene end by 5 bases; junction bases not matched to a gene: 7. Germline-derived CDR1 and CDR2 are ENHRY and SYGVKD. Here the CDR3 reads CAISVGLAEDEQYF. The DNA of the CDR3 is TGTGCCATCAGCGTAGGACTAGCGGAAGACGAGCAGTACTTC.

The CDR3 loop reads CASSLELAGVPGELFF. The CDR3 nucleotides are TGTGCCAGCAGCTTAGAACTAGCGGGAGTCCCCGGGGAGCTGTTTTTT. The chain couples TRBV7-8 to TRBJ2-2; 11 positions match TRBD2. The length of the CDR3 is 16 residues. Germline-derived CDR1 and CDR2 are SGHVS and FQNEAQ. Unmatched junction bases numbered 4, after V lost 1 base and J lost 6 bases.

On this clone: Other DNA sequences in this sample translate to the same CDR3. This sequence joins TRBV3-1 (or the pseudogene TRBV3-2) and TRBJ2-1; the match to TRBD2 covers 13 bases. The CDR3 extends over 16 amino acids. Germline V gene lookup returns CDR1 LGHDT and CDR2 YNNKEL (reference sequence). Trimming at V came to 4 bases and at J to 6 bases, leaving 6 bases not matched to a gene. The CDR3 here is CASSRRTSGSSNEQFF. The CDR3 DNA reads as TGTGCCAGCAGCCGCCGGACTAGCGGGAGTAGCAATGAGCAGTTCTTC.